This section outlines one TCR beta chain sequence together with its context. Its target is unknown. Generated by immunoSEQ multiplex PCR, the TCRdb table keeps only in-frame clones and is missing some. The table lists about 200,000 clones, almost 90% of them singletons. These data originate in a study of T cell responses to AZD1222 COVID-19 vaccine. General study results and limits: Spike-wide coverage was observed for vaccine-associated CD4 TCRs, with dominant responses at 160-218 and 743-854. Possibly, clonal diversity was underestimated; donors were largely white British and included more females.

The germline gives CDR1 SGHTA, CDR2 FQGTGA. Losses at the gene ends were 2 bases for V and 0 bases for J; bases not matched to a gene: 4. The CDR3 is 15 amino acids. This chain joins TRBV7-3 and TRBJ2-7, with 7 positions matching TRBD2. Sequencing was performed on peripheral blood, taken on day 0 of AZD1222 vaccination. This clonotype was sampled from an adult in good health. The CDR3 coding sequence is TGTGCCAGCAGCTTAGGAGGGACTACCTCCTACGAGCAGTACTTC. This gives the protein CASSLGGTTSYEQYF.